This T cell receptor beta chain is drawn from a study of cytomegalovirus exposure and HLA in healthy donors. Each donor was healthy, and each was a bone marrow donor. In the PCR, 60 Vbeta and 13 Jbeta primers were used. The table came from immunoSEQ multiplex PCR; TCRdb's copy has only in-frame clones and leaves some out. The table includes about 200,000 clones, about 86% detected once. The study's findings and limits: According to reports, the classifier identified cytomegalovirus status with high specificity and sensitivity. Later genetic work tied a missense DCLRE1C variant to beta-chain V and J trimming. Per published accounts, TCR beta sequences correctly predicted the HLA-A and HLA-B alleles of most subjects.

Remarks on this clone: Its target is not known.

CDR3 size: 16 residues. Deletions cut 6 bases from V and 4 bases from J, with 22 bases between. The germline CDR1 and CDR2 sequences are SNHLY and FYNNEI. The sample was PBMCs. The genes are TRBV2 and TRBJ2-7; TRBD1 might be the D (6 bases). This clonotype originated in a woman aged 25-40 years in good health and CMV-seronegative. As DNA, the CDR3 is TGTGCCAGCAGGGCAGATCCGGGACAAGGGAGATACGAGCAGTACTTC. It encodes CASRADPGQGRYEQYF.